This entry describes one T cell receptor beta chain. Germline V CDR1 and CDR2: SGHTA, FQGTGA. The CDR3 is made up of 13 amino acids. V trimming: 4 bases; J trimming: 6 bases; junction bases outside the gene matches: 5. The repertoire was sequenced with immunoSEQ multiplex PCR; TCRdb's copy has only in-frame clones and lacks some. The sample contains some 140,000 clones, 65% to 80% of which appear only once. This sample is part of a study of blood T cell repertoires in COVID-19. Study overall: T cells, B-cell-depleted T cells, or PBMCs supplied cDNA or gDNA.

Sequenced material: peripheral blood. The receptor comes from a man older than 75 with acute or convalescent COVID-19. The chain employs TRBV7-3 and TRBJ1-2; TRBD1 aligns across 7 bases. The CDR3 DNA reads as TGTGCCAGCAGCTCTTGGACAGGTCATGGCTACACCTTC. This sequence encodes CASSSWTGHGYTF.